This T cell receptor (beta chain) was found in a study of T cell changes during pregnancy in multiple sclerosis. After removal of 3 bases from V and 5 bases from J, the junction contained 9 bases not matched to a gene. Germline values: CDR1 SGDLS, CDR2 YYNGEE. The CDR3 spans 15 residues. Data came from immunoSEQ multiplex PCR; TCRdb stores just in-frame clones and leaves some out. The sample has approximately 110,000 clones; 92% are singletons. Specimen: peripheral blood, collected in the third trimester of pregnancy. The TCR originated in a female donor with multiple sclerosis, enrolled in a pregnancy study. This chain joins TRBV9 and TRBJ2-3; 7 bases are a match to TRBD1. CDR3 in DNA: TGTGCCAGCAGCGCCTTAGACAGGGTCGGAGATACGCAGTATTTT. This codes for CASSALDRVGDTQYF.